These T cell receptor beta chains were read from a single sample in a study of blood T cell repertoires in COVID-19. Libraries were prepared by immunoSEQ multiplex PCR; TCRdb keeps only in-frame clonotypes and omits some of them. The repertoire holds around 200,000 clones, with about 88% as singletons. Sequencing was carried out using PBMCs or T cells enriched from blood (not recorded which). The receptors were gathered from a woman under 30 who had recovered from COVID-19. The CDR3 runs from the conserved cysteine through the conserved F or W. A D gene is named only where the DNA matches it firmly. Clone sizes are given selectively: once, few, many, or a class where the clone is expanded.

TRBD2 TRBV11-1 NA CASSSRLAGEGTQYF
TRBD1 TRBV27 once CASRSKTEQGGEQYF
TRBD1 TRBV5-5 NA CASSLPGQGAMNTEAFF
NA TRBV7-9 NA CASSRGDFDTYGYTF
TRBD2 TRBV5-6 NA CASSVTGTSAYNEQFF
NA TRBV12-3/TRBV12-4 NA CASTPTGRETQYF
TRBD2 TRBV27 NA CASSLGFPSGYYNEQFF
NA TRBV19 NA CASSIDRWASYNEQFF
NA TRBV12-5 few CASGLAYEQYF
NA TRBV3-1/TRBV3-2 NA CASSQGGIGETQYF
NA TRBV10-3 NA CAISESKGVEGNTIYF
NA TRBV4-1 NA CASSQVSGKNKASPLHF
TRBD1 TRBV6-5 NA CASSYSGTATEAFF
NA TRBV4-3 NA CASSQDSGSGGNTIYF
TRBD1 TRBV15 NA CATSRGQGQTDTQYF
NA TRBV2 NA CASTQDSLAGYGYTF
TRBD2 TRBV12-3/TRBV12-4 NA CASKTSGEDEQFF
TRBD2 TRBV29-1 NA CSVEKKLAGGHQYF
TRBD2 TRBV2 NA CAGGGGSWDEQFF
NA TRBV19 NA CASRVGLSIAYNEQFF
NA TRBV3-1/TRBV3-2 NA CASSQELNYGYTF
NA TRBV18 few CASSPQGVGGEQFF
TRBD1 TRBV2 NA CATPGQGARGYTF
NA TRBV5-1 NA CASSLGRGTNEKLFF
NA TRBV6-5 few CASMVQRNTGELFF
NA TRBV7-8 NA CASSSREGGLYGYTF
NA TRBV11-1 NA CASSLASTYEQYF
TRBD2 TRBV28 NA CASSPGLAGEQYF
NA TRBV10-3 NA CAISEREETQYF
NA TRBV6-5 NA CASSSHPWGSQETQYF
TRBD2 TRBV20-1 NA CSAIDLVLAVNEQFF
NA TRBV19 once CASKPRSGANVLTF
TRBD1 TRBV11-2 NA CASSLGTGIPGELFF
NA TRBV5-1 once CASSWTSENEKLFF
NA TRBV9 NA CASSVASKSYNEQFF
TRBD1 TRBV30 NA CAWETGYGYTF
TRBD2 TRBV6-1 NA CASSEPGRGGWADTQYF
NA TRBV6-5 NA CASSYSRRGEAFF
NA TRBV7-6 NA CASSLKQGQTGELFF
NA TRBV5-1 NA CASSLVGAGGEAFF
TRBD2 TRBV5-6 NA CASSWGTSGSVYEQYF
TRBD1 TRBV2 NA CASSFNRGSTSYEQYF
TRBD2 TRBV4-2 NA CASTPSPAGDTGELFF
TRBD1 TRBV27 NA CASSATGFYNSPLHF
TRBD2 TRBV10-1 NA CARGTSGSTDTQYF
TRBD1 TRBV29-1 NA CSVVGQGKAFF
NA TRBV14 NA CASSLKLDTSDTQYF
TRBD2 TRBV27 NA CASSTTLAGVRTDTQYF
NA TRBV25-1 once CASRWGVTEAFF
TRBD2 TRBV5-6 NA CASSLGVGRATDTQYF
NA TRBV30 once CAWSVLATYNEQFF
TRBD1 TRBV18 NA CASSPGQGASSGNTIYF
NA TRBV4-2 NA CASSQVPSGQETQYF
TRBD1 TRBV28 NA CASSLRTGFTDTQYF